The 12 T cell receptor beta chains given below trace back to one sample, sequenced in a study of cytomegalovirus exposure and HLA in healthy donors. Clones were sequenced by immunoSEQ multiplex PCR, and TCRdb holds only the in-frame ones, with some missing. The data contain some 150,000 clones, over 90% of them seen just once; the ten biggest clones take up around 1.9%. The specimen was PBMCs. All receptors derive from a man aged 18-30 years in good health and CMV-seropositive.

J is TRBJ2-7 and V is TRBV28; weak D call: TRBD1 (6 bases). Germline assignment: CDR1 MDHEN and CDR2 SYDVKM. The CDR3 spans 14 residues. V lost 6 bases and J lost 7, with 19 bases in between. CDR3 protein: CASSLDRSTREQYF. The CDR3 DNA is TGTGCCAGCAGCCTGGACAGATCTACGAGGGAGCAGTACTTC.

This rearrangement joins TRBV4-2 to TRBJ1-6; TRBD1 is a possible D gene (6 bases). The V gene's germline CDR1 is LGHNA and CDR2 YNFKEQ. The CDR3 spans 18 residues. Trimming stripped 0 bases from V and 5 bases from J, with 17 bases between. The CDR3 sequence is CASSQESPRAGDNSPLHF. The DNA of the CDR3 is TGTGCCAGCAGCCAAGAGTCCCCCCGGGCAGGGGATAATTCACCCCTCCACTTT.

V is TRBV11-2 and J is TRBJ1-2, with 8 nucleotides matching TRBD1. Unmatched junction bases numbered 9, after V lost 5 bases and J lost 10 bases. The CDR3 spans 13 residues. Per the germline V gene, CDR1 is SGHAT and CDR2 is FQNNGV. The CDR3 DNA is TGTGCCAGCAGCCTCAGACAGGGGACCTACTACACCTTC. It encodes CASSLRQGTYYTF.

V is TRBV11-1 and J is TRBJ2-2, with D perhaps matching TRBD1 (5 bases). The ends were cut back, 5 bases at V and 6 bases at J, with 25 bases in the middle. In germline, CDR1 is SGHAT, CDR2 FQDESV (reference sequence). This CDR3 has 18 residues. The CDR3: CASSLGQFSNAVPGELFF. CDR3 in DNA: TGTGCCAGCAGCCTCGGACAATTCTCCAATGCCGTCCCCGGGGAGCTGTTTTTT.

In its sample, this clone was seen a few times. The chain uses TRBV7-9 and TRBJ1-1, with 10 bases fitting TRBD1. In germline, CDR1 is SEHNR, CDR2 FQNEAQ (reference sequence). This CDR3 region has 11 residues. The junction had 6 bases not matched to a gene; V was cut back by 8 bases and J by 12 bases. The CDR3 loop reads CASRDRGSSFF. In DNA, the CDR3 is TGTGCCAGCCGGGACAGGGGTTCGTCTTTCTTT.

Regarding this clone: Additional DNA sequences in this sample encode the identical CDR3. The rearrangement uses TRBV28 and TRBJ1-2, with TRBD1 as a possible D gene (6 bases). The CDR3 sequence is 12 residues long. CDR1 is MDHEN, CDR2 SYDVKM, per germline. The V end lost 2 bases, the J end lost 5 bases, and 6 bases lay between the germline ends. CDR3 nucleotide sequence: TGTGCCAGCAGTTTACAGGGGTATGGCTACACCTTC. Encoded protein: CASSLQGYGYTF.

In DNA form, the CDR3 reads TGCGCCAGCTCGACTAGCGGAGCGGCGGATACGCAGTATTTT. Protein product: CASSTSGAADTQYF. The gene calls are TRBV5-1 and TRBJ2-3; 9 nucleotides agree with TRBD2. The CDR3 length is 14 residues. Germline V gene data show CDR1 as SGHRS and CDR2 as YFSETQ. V lost 7 bases to trimming and J lost 6 bases; unmatched junction nucleotides: 9.

The chain uses TRBV13 and TRBJ1-6, with TRBD1 as a possible D gene (5 bases). V lost 0 bases to trimming and J lost 3 bases, with 12 bases between them. Germline V gene data show CDR1 as PRHDT and CDR2 as FYEKMQ (reference sequence). This CDR3 contains 17 residues. The chain's CDR3 is CASSLGWRGDYNSPLHF. DNA of the CDR3: TGTGCCAGCAGCTTAGGTTGGAGGGGCGACTATAATTCACCCCTCCACTTT.

The J gene is TRBJ2-7, the V gene TRBV27, with D possibly TRBD1 on 5 matching bases. Per germline, CDR1 MNHEY and CDR2 SMNVEV (reference sequence). V was pared by 4 bases and J by 7 bases, with 26 bases between. There are 17 residues in the CDR3. The CDR3 spells CASSSSMVPWGCEEQYF. In DNA form, the CDR3 reads TGTGCCAGCAGTTCTTCCATGGTTCCGTGGGGCTGTGAGGAGCAGTACTTC.

V is TRBV7-9 and J is TRBJ2-1; tentative D call: TRBD2 (6 bases). Germline V gene lookup returns CDR1 SEHNR and CDR2 FQNEAQ (reference sequence). CDR3 length: 16 amino acids. V lost 6 bases, J lost 4 bases, and 19 bases lay in between. The CDR3 DNA sequence: TGTGCCAGCAGACAAACCGGGACTTTCCTTTACAATGAGCAGTTCTTC. Protein: CASRQTGTFLYNEQFF.

V gene TRBV27 combines with J gene TRBJ1-1, with D perhaps TRBD1 (5 bases). V lost 5 bases, J lost 1 base, and 11 bases lay in between. Germline V gene sequence: CDR1 MNHEY, CDR2 SMNVEV (reference sequence). The CDR3 is 14 residues long. CDR3 sequence reads: CASSLPGENTEAFF. The CDR3 DNA reads as TGTGCCAGCAGTCTACCGGGGGAGAACACTGAAGCTTTCTTT.

The rearrangement uses TRBV5-5 and TRBJ2-1, with 9 bases lining up with TRBD1. The CDR3 is made up of 17 amino acids. J gave up 4 bases and V 4 bases, and 12 bases lay outside the gene matches. Germline CDR1 SGHKS, CDR2 YYEKEE (reference sequence). Here the CDR3 reads CASSNTGGVPFYNEQFF. The CDR3 DNA reads as TGTGCCAGCAGCAATACAGGGGGCGTCCCATTTTACAATGAGCAGTTCTTC.